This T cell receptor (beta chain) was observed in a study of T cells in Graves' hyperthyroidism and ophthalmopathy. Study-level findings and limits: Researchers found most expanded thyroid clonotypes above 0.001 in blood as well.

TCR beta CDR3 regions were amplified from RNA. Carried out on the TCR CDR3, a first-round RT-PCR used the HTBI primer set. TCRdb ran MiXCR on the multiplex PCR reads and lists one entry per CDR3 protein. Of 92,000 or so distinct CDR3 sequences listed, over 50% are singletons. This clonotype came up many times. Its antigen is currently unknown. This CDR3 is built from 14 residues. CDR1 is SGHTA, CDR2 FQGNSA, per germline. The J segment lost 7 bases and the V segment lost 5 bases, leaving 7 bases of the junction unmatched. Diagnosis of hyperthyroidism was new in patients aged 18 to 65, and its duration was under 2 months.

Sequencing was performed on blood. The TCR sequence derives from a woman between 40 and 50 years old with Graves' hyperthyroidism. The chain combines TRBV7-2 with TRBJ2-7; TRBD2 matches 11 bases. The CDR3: CASSKLAGVGEQYF. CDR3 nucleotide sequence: TGTGCCAGCAGCAAACTAGCGGGAGTTGGAGAGCAGTACTTC.